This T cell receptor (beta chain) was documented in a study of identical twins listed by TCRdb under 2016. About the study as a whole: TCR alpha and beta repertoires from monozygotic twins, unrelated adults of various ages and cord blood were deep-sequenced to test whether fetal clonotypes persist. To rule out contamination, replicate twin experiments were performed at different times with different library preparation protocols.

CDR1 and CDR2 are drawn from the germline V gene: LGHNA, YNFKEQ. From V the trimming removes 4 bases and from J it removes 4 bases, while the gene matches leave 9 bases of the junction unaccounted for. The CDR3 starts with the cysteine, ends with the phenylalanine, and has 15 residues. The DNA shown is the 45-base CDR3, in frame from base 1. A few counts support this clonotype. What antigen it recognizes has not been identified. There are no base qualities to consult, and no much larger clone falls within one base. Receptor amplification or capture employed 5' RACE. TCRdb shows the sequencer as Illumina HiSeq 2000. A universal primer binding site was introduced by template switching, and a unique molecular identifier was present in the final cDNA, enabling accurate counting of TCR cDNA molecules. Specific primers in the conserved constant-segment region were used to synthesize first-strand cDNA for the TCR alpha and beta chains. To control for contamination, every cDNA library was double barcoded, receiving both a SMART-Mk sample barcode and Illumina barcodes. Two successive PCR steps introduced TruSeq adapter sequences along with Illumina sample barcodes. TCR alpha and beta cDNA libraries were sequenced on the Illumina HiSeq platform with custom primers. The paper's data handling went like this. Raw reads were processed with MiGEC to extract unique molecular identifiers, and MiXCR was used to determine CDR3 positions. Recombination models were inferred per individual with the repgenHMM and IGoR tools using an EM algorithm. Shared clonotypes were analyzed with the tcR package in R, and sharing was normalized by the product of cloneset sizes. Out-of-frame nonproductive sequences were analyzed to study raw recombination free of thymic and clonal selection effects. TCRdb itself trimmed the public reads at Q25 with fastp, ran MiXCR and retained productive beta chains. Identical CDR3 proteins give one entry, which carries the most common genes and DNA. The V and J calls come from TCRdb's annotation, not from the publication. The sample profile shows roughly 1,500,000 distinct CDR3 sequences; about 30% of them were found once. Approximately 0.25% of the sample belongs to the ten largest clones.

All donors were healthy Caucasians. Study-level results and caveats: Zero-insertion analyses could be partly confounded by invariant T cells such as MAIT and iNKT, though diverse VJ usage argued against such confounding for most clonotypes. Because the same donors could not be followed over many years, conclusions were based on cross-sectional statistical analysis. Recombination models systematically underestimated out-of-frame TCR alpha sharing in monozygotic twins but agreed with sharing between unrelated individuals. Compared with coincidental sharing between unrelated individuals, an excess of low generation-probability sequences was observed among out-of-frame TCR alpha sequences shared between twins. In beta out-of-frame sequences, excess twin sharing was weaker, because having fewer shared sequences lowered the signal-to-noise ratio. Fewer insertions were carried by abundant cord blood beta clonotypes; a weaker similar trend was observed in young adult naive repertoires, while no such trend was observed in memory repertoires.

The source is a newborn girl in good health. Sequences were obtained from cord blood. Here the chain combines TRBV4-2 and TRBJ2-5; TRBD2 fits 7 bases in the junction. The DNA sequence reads TGTGCCAGCAGCCCGGGACTACCGGGAGCAGAGACCCAGTACTTC. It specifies CASSPGLPGAETQYF.